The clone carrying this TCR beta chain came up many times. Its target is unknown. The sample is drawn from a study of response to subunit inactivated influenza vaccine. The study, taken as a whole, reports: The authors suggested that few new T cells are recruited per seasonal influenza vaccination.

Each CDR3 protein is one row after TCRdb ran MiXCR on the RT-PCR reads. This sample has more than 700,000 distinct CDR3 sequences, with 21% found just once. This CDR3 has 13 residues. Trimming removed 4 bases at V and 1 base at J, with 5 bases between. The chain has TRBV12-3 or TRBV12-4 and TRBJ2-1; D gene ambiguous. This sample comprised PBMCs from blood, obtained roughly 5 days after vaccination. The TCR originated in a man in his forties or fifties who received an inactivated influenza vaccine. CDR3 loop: CASSSWSYNEQFF. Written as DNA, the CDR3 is TGTGCCAGCAGTTCATGGTCCTACAATGAGCAGTTCTTC.